What follows describes a single T cell receptor (beta chain). This sample is drawn from a study of blood T cell repertoires in COVID-19. Study processing details: Cell counts per sample came from amplifying reference gene primers. Here immunoSEQ multiplex PCR was the method, and the copy in TCRdb shows in-frame clones only, minus some. That table supplies the V and J calls and clone size; D and trimming were determined from the DNA. This table has approximately 67,000 clones, around 90% appearing once. The germline CDR1 and CDR2 sequences are SGDLS and YYNGEE. Germline trimming cut 7 bases from V and 6 bases from J; bases unmatched to any gene: 23. The CDR3 has 19 residues.

This receptor was identified in a human donor in a cohort sampled during active COVID-19. What was sequenced was peripheral blood. The chain couples TRBV9 to TRBJ2-2, with 8 bases identical to TRBD2. The CDR3 nucleotides are TGTGCCAGCGGTAGCGGGAACGATGAAATTGATCGATTTGCCGGGGAGCTGTTTTTT. It translates to CASGSGNDEIDRFAGELFF.